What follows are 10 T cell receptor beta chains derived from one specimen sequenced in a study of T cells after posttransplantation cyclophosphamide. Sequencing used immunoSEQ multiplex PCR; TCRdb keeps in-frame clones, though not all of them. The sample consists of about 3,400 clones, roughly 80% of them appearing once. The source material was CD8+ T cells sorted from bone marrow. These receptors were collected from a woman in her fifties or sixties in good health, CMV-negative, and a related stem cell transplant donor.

Here the CDR3 DNA reads TGTGCCAGCAGCGTAGAGGGGACTAGCGGGGGAAGGGGCACCGGGGAGCTGTTTTTT. This sequence encodes CASSVEGTSGGRGTGELFF. J is TRBJ2-2 and V is TRBV9; 14 bases line up with TRBD2. This CDR3 is built from 19 residues. V was clipped by 0 bases and J by 4 bases; unmatched bases: 8. Per the germline V gene, CDR1 is SGDLS and CDR2 is YYNGEE. The whole variable domain, filled in from reference TRBV9 and TRBJ2-2, reads DSGVTQTPKHLITATGQRVTLRCSPRSGDLSVYWYQQSLDQGLQFLIQYYNGEERAKGNILERFSAQQFPDLHSELNLSSLELGDSALYFCASSVEGTSGGRGTGELFFGEGSRLTVL.

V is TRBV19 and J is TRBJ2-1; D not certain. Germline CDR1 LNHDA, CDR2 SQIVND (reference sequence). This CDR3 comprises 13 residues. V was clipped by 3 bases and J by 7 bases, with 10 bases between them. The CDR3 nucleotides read TGTGCCAGTAGTATTGGTGTCGGGAATGAGCAGTTCTTC. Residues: CASSIGVGNEQFF.

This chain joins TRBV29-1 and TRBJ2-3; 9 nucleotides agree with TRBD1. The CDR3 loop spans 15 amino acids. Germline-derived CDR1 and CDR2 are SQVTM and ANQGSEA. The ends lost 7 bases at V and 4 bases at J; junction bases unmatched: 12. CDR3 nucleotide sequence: TGCAGCGCTGATTGGGGGGACAGGGACCCAGATACGCAGTATTTT. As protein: CSADWGDRDPDTQYF.

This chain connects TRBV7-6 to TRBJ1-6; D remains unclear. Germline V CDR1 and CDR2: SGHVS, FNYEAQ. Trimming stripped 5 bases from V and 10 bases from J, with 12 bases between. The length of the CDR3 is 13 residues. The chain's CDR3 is CASSQTPGSPLHF. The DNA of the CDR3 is TGTGCCAGCAGCCAAACCCCAGGATCACCCCTCCACTTT.

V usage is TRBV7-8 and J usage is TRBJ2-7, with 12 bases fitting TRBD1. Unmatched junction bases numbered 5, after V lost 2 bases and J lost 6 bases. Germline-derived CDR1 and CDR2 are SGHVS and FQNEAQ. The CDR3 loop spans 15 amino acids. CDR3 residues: CASSLKGTGGFEQYV. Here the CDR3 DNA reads TGTGCCAGCAGCTTAAAGGGGACAGGGGGCTTCGAGCAGTACGTC.

CDR3 coding DNA: TGTGCCAGCACGAATCCCCGGGACAGGGGGACTGGCTACACCTTC. It encodes CASTNPRDRGTGYTF. The V call is TRBV6-5, the J call TRBJ1-2; 11 nucleotides align to TRBD1. CDR1 is MNHEY and CDR2 is SVGAGI in the germline V gene. This CDR3 contains 15 residues. V gave up 7 bases and J gave up 7 bases; unmatched junction bases: 11.

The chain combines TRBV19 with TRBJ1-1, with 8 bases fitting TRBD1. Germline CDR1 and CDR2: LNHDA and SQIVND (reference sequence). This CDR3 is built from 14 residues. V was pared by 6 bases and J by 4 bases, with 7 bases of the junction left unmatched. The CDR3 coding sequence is TGTGCCAGTAGCTTAACAGGGGGGGCCACTGAAGCTTTCTTT. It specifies CASSLTGGATEAFF. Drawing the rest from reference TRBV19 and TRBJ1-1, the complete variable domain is DGGITQSPKYLFRKEGQNVTLSCEQNLNHDAMYWYRQDPGQGLRLIYYSQIVNDFQKGDIAEGYSVSREKKESFPLTVTSAQKNPTAFYLCASSLTGGATEAFFGQGTRLTVV.

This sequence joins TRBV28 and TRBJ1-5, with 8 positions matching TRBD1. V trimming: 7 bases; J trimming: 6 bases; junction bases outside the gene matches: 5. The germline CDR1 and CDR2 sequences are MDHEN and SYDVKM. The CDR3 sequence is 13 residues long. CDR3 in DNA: TGTGCCAGCACCCGGACAGGGAGTCAGCCCCAGCATTTT. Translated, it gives CASTRTGSQPQHF.

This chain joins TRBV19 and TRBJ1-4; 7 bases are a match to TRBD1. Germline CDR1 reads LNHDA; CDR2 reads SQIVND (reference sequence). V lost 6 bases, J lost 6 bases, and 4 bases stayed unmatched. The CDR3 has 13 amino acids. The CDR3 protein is CASRTGHHEKLFF. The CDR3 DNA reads TGTGCCAGTAGGACAGGGCACCATGAAAAACTGTTTTTT.

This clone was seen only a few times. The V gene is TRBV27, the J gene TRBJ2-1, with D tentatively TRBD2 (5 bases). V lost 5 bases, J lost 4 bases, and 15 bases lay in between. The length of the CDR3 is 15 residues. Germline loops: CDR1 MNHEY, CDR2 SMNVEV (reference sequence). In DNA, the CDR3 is TGTGCCAGCAGTCCGAGGCTGGGGAGATACAATGAGCAGTTCTTC. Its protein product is CASSPRLGRYNEQFF.